The 2 T cell receptor beta chains below come from one sample, sequenced in a study of cytomegalovirus exposure and HLA in healthy donors. TCRdb's table, derived via immunoSEQ multiplex PCR, lists solely in-frame clones and lacks some. The sample shows about 84,000 clones, roughly 91% of them seen only once. Sample: PBMCs. Every receptor here comes from a man between 25 and 39 years old in good health and CMV-seronegative.

This rearrangement joins TRBV27 to TRBJ2-1; D is uncertain. From germline, CDR1 is MNHEY and CDR2 SMNVEV (reference sequence). Trimming removed 2 bases from V and 3 bases from J, with 8 bases in between. This CDR3 comprises 14 residues. This CDR3 is CASSLGSGYNEQFF. The CDR3 DNA follows: TGTGCCAGCAGTTTAGGCTCAGGCTACAATGAGCAGTTCTTC.

The chain joins TRBV5-1 to TRBJ2-7, with D perhaps matching TRBD1 (5 bases). In germline, CDR1 is SGHRS, CDR2 YFSETQ. Trimming cost V 0 bases and J 0 bases, with 13 bases left between them. The CDR3 runs to 16 residues. The CDR3, as DNA: TGCGCCAGCAGCTTGGTGGGATATGACAGCTCCTACGAGCAGTACTTC. Translating gives CASSLVGYDSSYEQYF.